This TCR beta chain derives from a study of Graves' ophthalmopathy and Graves' hyperthyroidism. Overall study findings and caveats: A majority of expanded thyroid clonotypes exceeding 0.001 frequency were likewise present in blood.

As the template, RNA transcripts were used to amplify TCR beta CDR3 regions. HTBI primers were used in a first-round RT-PCR, which preceded a second-round multiplex PCR. TCRdb re-called the multiplex PCR reads through MiXCR, storing one row per CDR3 protein. Of 450,000 or so distinct CDR3 sequences listed, roughly 14% are singletons. Trimming shortened V by 4 bases and J by 6 bases, and 10 bases separated the two germline ends. Germline values: CDR1 MNHNS, CDR2 SASEGT. The CDR3 loop spans 13 amino acids. This clonotype has ten or more counts. Its specificity is not known. The chain links TRBV6-1 to TRBJ1-5; D unclear. Sequenced input: blood. The sequence came from a woman in her 30s with Graves' ophthalmopathy. Written as DNA, the CDR3 is TGTGCCAGCAGTGCACTGTTAGGTCAGCCCCAGCATTTT. It codes for CASSALLGQPQHF.